The 17 T cell receptor beta chains below come from one sample, sequenced in a study of T-cell memory formation after mild COVID-19. TCRdb recomputed calls from the 5' RACE reads with MiXCR, one row per CDR3 protein. The data hold hundreds of thousands of distinct CDR3 sequences, with roughly 20% observed a single time. Sequencing used PBMCs or a T cell subset sorted from them (not recorded which). The receptor source for this set is an adult woman who had mild COVID-19 (a few samples of this study predate the infection). Cell type and time point are not known.

The rearrangement links TRBV7-9 to TRBJ2-3; 13 nucleotides align to TRBD2. The CDR3 is 20 amino acids. V lost 4 bases, J lost 5 bases, and 18 bases stayed unmatched. The germline V gene has CDR1 SEHNR and CDR2 FQNEAQ (reference sequence). The CDR3 loop reads CASSYKTSGGPAGYQDTQYF. In DNA form, the CDR3 reads TGTGCCAGCAGCTACAAGACTAGCGGGGGGCCTGCAGGATACCAAGATACGCAGTATTTT.

There are a few counts of this clonotype. The rearrangement joins TRBV19 to TRBJ2-1; 7 nucleotides align to TRBD2. J was trimmed by 0 bases and V by 6 bases; bases with no gene match: 11. The germline V gene has CDR1 LNHDA and CDR2 SQIVND (reference sequence). The CDR3 sequence is 17 residues long. CDR3 sequence reads: CASRQRDGGSSYNEQFF. The DNA for the CDR3 is TGTGCCAGTAGGCAACGGGACGGGGGGAGCTCCTACAATGAGCAGTTCTTC.

This clonotype turned up a few times. Its ends do not fully match the called genes, so a read error is possible. The rearrangement uses TRBV7-7 and TRBJ1-3; 9 bases are shared with TRBD1. The CDR3 loop spans 17 amino acids. Germline loops: CDR1 SSHAT, CDR2 FNYEAQ (reference sequence). The CDR3 DNA reads as TGTGCTAGCAGCTTAGATCCGGGGACAGGGCCTGGAAACACCATATATTTT. Its protein is CASSLDPGTGPGNTIYF.

In its sample, this clonotype was seen a few times. The chain uses TRBV7-9 and TRBJ2-7; 9 bases align to TRBD2. This CDR3 comprises 17 residues. Looked up from germline, CDR1 is SEHNR and CDR2 is FQNEAQ (reference sequence). The V and J ends lost 2 bases and 1 base, in that order; junction bases with no gene match: 9. CDR3 sequence: CASSLLSTSGRSYEQYF. The CDR3 DNA reads as TGTGCCAGCAGCTTACTATCGACTAGCGGACGTTCCTACGAGCAGTACTTC.

The genes are TRBV7-6 and TRBJ1-6; D is uncertain. The germline CDR1 and CDR2 sequences are SGHVS and FNYEAQ. This CDR3 has 16 residues. V dropped 8 bases and J dropped 5 bases, with 19 bases sitting between them. This chain's CDR3 is CASAYTRTAHNSPLHF. The CDR3 bases are TGTGCCAGCGCTTACACCCGGACTGCCCATAATTCACCCCTCCACTTT.

V gene TRBV5-1 combines with J gene TRBJ2-2; no clear D. This CDR3 has 16 amino acids. The V end lost 1 base, the J end lost 1 base, and 11 bases lay between the germline ends. Germline loops: CDR1 SGHRS, CDR2 YFSETQ. The CDR3 spells CASSLRPRENTGELFF. Written as DNA, the CDR3 is TGCGCCAGCAGCTTGAGGCCAAGGGAGAACACCGGGGAGCTGTTTTTT.

This clonotype was observed a few times. The V and J genes are TRBV7-9 and TRBJ2-7, with 13 bases lining up with TRBD2. The trim removed 5 bases at V and 5 bases at J, leaving 9 bases unmatched. The CDR3 has 16 amino acids. Germline V lookup: CDR1 SEHNR, CDR2 FQNEAQ (reference sequence). CDR3 in DNA: TGTGCCAGCAGCCCATTACTAGCGGGAGGGCCCCACGAGCAGTACTTC. Translated, it gives CASSPLLAGGPHEQYF.

CDR3 bases: TGTGCCAGCAGTTTAAGTTCCTACAGCACAGATACGCAGTATTTT. Its protein is CASSLSSYSTDTQYF. The rearrangement links TRBV12-3 or TRBV12-4 to TRBJ2-3; D call uncertain. The V gene lost 2 bases and the J gene lost 0 bases, with 9 bases spanning the gap. This CDR3 comprises 15 residues.

This clonotype was picked up a small number of times. The CDR3 protein is CASSLVAKNIQYF. DNA of the CDR3: TGTGCCAGCAGTCTCGTAGCCAAAAACATTCAGTACTTC. The genes are TRBV27 and TRBJ2-4; D call uncertain. The germline CDR1 and CDR2 sequences are MNHEY and SMNVEV (reference sequence). The CDR3 extends over 13 amino acids. Trimming removed 5 bases from V and 0 bases from J, with 5 bases in between.

The rearrangement links TRBV5-1 to TRBJ2-2; 8 bases are a match to TRBD1. V shed 4 bases, J shed 6 bases, and the junction held 2 bases outside the gene matches. Germline loops: CDR1 SGHRS, CDR2 YFSETQ. The CDR3 has 13 amino acids. CDR3 nucleotides: TGCGCCAGCAGCCCACAGGGGGCCGGGGAGCTGTTTTTT. Its translation: CASSPQGAGELFF.

This clonotype was observed a few times. CDR3 sequence (DNA): TGTGCCAGCAGCTTCGCCCTGGTTGGCGGGGAGCTGTTTTTT. Translating it yields CASSFALVGGELFF. The V call is TRBV7-6, the J call TRBJ2-2; D gene ambiguous. Germline V gives CDR1 SGHVS, CDR2 FNYEAQ. V was trimmed by 3 bases and J by 7 bases, leaving 12 bases between them. CDR3 length: 14 residues. Looking up the rest from reference TRBV7-6 and TRBJ2-2 gives the full variable domain: GAGVSQSPRYKVTKRGQDVALRCDPISGHVSLYWYRQALGQGPEFLTYFNYEAQQDKSGLPNDRFSAERPEGSISTLTIQRTEQRDSAMYRCASSFALVGGELFFGEGSRLTVL.

The gene calls are TRBV29-1 and TRBJ2-2; 10 nucleotides agree with TRBD1. Germline CDR1 is SQVTM and CDR2 is ANQGSEA. This CDR3 spans 15 amino acids. Unmatched junction bases numbered 5, after V lost 2 bases and J lost 5 bases. The CDR3 sequence is CSVELDRGQTGELFF. The CDR3 coding sequence is TGCAGCGTTGAACTCGACAGGGGGCAGACCGGGGAGCTGTTTTTT.

The chain carries TRBV20-1 and TRBJ1-1, with D unresolved. Per germline, CDR1 DFQATT and CDR2 SNEGSKA (reference sequence). Deletions cut 5 bases from V and 4 bases from J, with 8 bases between. The CDR3 loop spans 11 amino acids. The CDR3 is CSASGSTEAFF. The CDR3 region has the DNA TGCAGTGCTTCTGGCAGCACTGAAGCTTTCTTT.

This clonotype has only a few counts. The genes are TRBV7-9 and TRBJ2-1; D is uncertain. The germline gives CDR1 SEHNR, CDR2 FQNEAQ (reference sequence). The V end was cut by 1 base, the J end by 9 bases, with 7 bases between. The length of the CDR3 is 12 residues. The CDR3 region has the DNA TGTGCCAGCAGCTTAGAACTGGGTGAGCAGTTCTTC. Its protein product is CASSLELGEQFF.

The chain carries TRBV7-2 and TRBJ1-1; 7 bases map to TRBD1. The germline V gene encodes CDR1 SGHTA and CDR2 FQGNSA. The CDR3 is 15 residues long. J lost 4 bases, V lost 5 bases, and 10 bases had no gene match. CDR3 in DNA: TGTGCCAGCAGCCGAGGGACAGCCTCTACCACTGAAGCTTTCTTT. This translates into CASSRGTASTTEAFF.

This clonotype was observed a few times. The J gene is TRBJ2-7, the V gene TRBV12-3 or TRBV12-4, with D tentatively TRBD1 or TRBD2 (5 bases each). The CDR3 totals 12 residues. With 4 bases removed from V and 9 bases from J, the gap between germline ends came to 13 bases. CDR3 sequence reads: CASSSSGRAQYF. CDR3 in DNA: TGTGCCAGCAGTTCCTCGGGACGGGCGCAGTACTTC.

This clonotype was counted only a few times. The chain carries TRBV5-1 and TRBJ1-1; no clear D. Trimming shortened V by 2 bases and J by 2 bases, and 10 bases separated the two germline ends. Germline V gene lookup returns CDR1 SGHRS and CDR2 YFSETQ. CDR3 length equals 14 residues. The CDR3 DNA follows: TGCGCCAGCAGCTTCCGGGGTCAAAACACTGAAGCTTTCTTT. Encoded protein: CASSFRGQNTEAFF.